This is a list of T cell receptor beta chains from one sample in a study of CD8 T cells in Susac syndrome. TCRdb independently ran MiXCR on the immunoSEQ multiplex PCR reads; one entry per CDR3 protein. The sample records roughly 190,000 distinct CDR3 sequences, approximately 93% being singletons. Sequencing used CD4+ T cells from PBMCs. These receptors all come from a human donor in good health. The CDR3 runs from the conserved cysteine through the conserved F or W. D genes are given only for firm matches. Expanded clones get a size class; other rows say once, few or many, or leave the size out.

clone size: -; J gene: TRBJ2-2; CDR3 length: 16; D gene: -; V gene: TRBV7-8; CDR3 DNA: TGTGCCAGCAGCTTAGGAAGAACACCGAACACCGGGGAGCTGTTTTTT; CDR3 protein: CASSLGRTPNTGELFF
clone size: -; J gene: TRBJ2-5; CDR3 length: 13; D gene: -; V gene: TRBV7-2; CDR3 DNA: TGTGCCAGCAGCTACCGGGACTTTGAGACCCAGTACTTC; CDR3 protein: CASSYRDFETQYF
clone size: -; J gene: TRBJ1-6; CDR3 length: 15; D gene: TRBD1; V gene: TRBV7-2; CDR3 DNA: TGTGCCAGCAGCTACCGAGGGGACAGGCATTCACCCCTCCACTTT; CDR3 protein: CASSYRGDRHSPLHF
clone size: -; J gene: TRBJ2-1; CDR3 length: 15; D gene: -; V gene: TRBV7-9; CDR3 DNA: TGTGCCAGCAGCTCCCGGGACCTTTACAACAATGAGCAGTTCTTC; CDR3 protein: CASSSRDLYNNEQFF
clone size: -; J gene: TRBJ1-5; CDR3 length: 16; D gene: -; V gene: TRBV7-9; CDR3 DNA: TGTGCCAGCAGCTCCTTCACCGGACAGAGAACTCAGCCCCAGCATTTT; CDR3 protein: CASSSFTGQRTQPQHF
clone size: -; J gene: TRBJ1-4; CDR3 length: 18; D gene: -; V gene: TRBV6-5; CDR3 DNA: TGTGCCAGCAGTTACTCGAAGGGCTCAGGGAGAGTTCATGAAAAACTGTTTTTT; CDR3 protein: CASSYSKGSGRVHEKLFF
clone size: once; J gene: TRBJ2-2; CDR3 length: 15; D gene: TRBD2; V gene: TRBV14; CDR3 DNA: TGTGCCAGCAGCGAAATAGCGGGGTACACCGGGGAGCTGTTTTTT; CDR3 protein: CASSEIAGYTGELFF
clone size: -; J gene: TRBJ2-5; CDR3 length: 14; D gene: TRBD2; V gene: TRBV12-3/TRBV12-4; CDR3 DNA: TGTGCCAGCAGTCGGACTAGCGGAGAAGAGACCCAGTACTTC; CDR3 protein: CASSRTSGEETQYF
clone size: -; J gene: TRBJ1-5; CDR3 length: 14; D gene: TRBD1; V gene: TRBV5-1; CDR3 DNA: TGCGCCAGCAGCTTGGGGGGACAGGATCAGCCCCAGCATTTT; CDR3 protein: CASSLGGQDQPQHF
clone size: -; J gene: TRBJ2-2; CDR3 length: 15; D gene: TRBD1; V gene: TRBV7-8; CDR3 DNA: TGTGCCAGCAGTCGACAGGGGGCCCACACCGGGGAGCTGTTTTTT; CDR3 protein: CASSRQGAHTGELFF
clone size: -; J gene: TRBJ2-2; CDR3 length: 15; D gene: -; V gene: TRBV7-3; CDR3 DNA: TGTGCCAGCAGCCGAAACCCGAGGAACACCGGGGAGCTGTTTTTT; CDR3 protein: CASSRNPRNTGELFF
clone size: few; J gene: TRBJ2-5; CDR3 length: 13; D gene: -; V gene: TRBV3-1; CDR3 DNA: TGTGCCAGCAGCCAAGGGGGCATCGAGACCCAGTACTTC; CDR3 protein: CASSQGGIETQYF
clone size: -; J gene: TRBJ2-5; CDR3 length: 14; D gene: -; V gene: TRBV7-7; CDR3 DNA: TGTGCTAGCAGCTTACTAGGGTTTGGGGAGACCCAGTACTTC; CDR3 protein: CASSLLGFGETQYF
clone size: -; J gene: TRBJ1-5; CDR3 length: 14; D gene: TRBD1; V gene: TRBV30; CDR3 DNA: TGTGCCTGGAGGGGGACAGGGGGGAATCAGCCCCAGCATTTT; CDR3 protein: CAWRGTGGNQPQHF
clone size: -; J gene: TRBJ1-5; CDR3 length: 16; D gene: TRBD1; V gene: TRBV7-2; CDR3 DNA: TGTGCCAGCAGTCCACGGACAGGGTCCTTAAATCAGCCCCAGCATTTT; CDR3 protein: CASSPRTGSLNQPQHF
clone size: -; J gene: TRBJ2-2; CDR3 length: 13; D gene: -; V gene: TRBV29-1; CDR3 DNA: TGCAGCGTCCGCAGACAGTTGGTCGGGGAGCTGTTTTTT; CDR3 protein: CSVRRQLVGELFF
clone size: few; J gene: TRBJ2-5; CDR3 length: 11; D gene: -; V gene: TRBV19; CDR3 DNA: TGTGCCAGTAGTATGGCCGAGACCCAGTACTTC; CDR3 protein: CASSMAETQYF
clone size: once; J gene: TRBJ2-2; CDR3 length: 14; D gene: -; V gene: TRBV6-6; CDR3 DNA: TGTGCCAGCAAGAACCCGGGGGACACCGGGGAGCTGTTTTTT; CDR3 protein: CASKNPGDTGELFF
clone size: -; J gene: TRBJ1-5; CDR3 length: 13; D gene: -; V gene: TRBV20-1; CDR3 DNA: TGCAGTGTTAATTCGGGAAGCAATCAGCCCCAGCATTTT; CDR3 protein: CSVNSGSNQPQHF
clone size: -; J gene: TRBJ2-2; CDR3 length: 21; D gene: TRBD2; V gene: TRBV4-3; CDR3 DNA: TGCGCCAGCAGCCCAGGTCCCTCCGGGACTAGCGGCGATGTGAACACCGGGGAGCTGTTTTTT; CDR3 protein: CASSPGPSGTSGDVNTGELFF
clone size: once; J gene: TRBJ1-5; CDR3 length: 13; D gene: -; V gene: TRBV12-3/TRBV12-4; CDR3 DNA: TGTGCCAGCAGTTTAATGGATCAGGGCCCCCAGCATTTT; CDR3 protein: CASSLMDQGPQHF
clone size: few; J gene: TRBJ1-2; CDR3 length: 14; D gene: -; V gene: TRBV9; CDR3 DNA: TGTGCCAGCAGCCCGGTCGCTGGAGGCTATGGCTACACCTTC; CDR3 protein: CASSPVAGGYGYTF
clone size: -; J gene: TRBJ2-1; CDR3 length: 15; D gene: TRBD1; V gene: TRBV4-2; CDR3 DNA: TGTGCCAGCAGCCAAGTAGGGGACAGGGCGGATGAGCAGTTCTTC; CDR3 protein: CASSQVGDRADEQFF
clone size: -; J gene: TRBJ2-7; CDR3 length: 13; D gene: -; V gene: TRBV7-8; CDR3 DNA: TGTGCCAGCAGCTTGGACAGCCTCTACGAGCAGTACTTC; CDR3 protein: CASSLDSLYEQYF
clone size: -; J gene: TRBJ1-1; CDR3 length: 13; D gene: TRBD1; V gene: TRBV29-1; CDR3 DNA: TGCAGCGTTGCTGCCGGGACAGGGGGTCGAGCTTTCTTT; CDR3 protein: CSVAAGTGGRAFF